Presented here are 13 T cell receptor beta chains from one specimen sequenced in a study of T-cell memory formation after mild COVID-19. A single record per CDR3 protein comes from TCRdb applying MiXCR to the 5' RACE reads. The sample contains around 420,000 distinct CDR3 sequences, more than 20% of which appear only once. Sequenced sample: PBMCs or a T cell subset sorted from them (not recorded which). All receptors come from an adult woman who had mild COVID-19 (a few samples of this study predate the infection). Cell type and time point are not known.

This clonotype was counted a few times. This chain joins TRBV12-3 or TRBV12-4 and TRBJ2-7; D may be TRBD1 (5 bases). Trimming took 4 bases from V and 4 from J, leaving 17 bases between them. The CDR3 length is 15 residues. The CDR3 loop is CASSSLQGRSYEQYF. The CDR3 nucleotides are TGTGCCAGCAGTTCGCTGCAGGGAAGGAGTTACGAGCAGTACTTC.

This clonotype was seen only a few times. The rearrangement links TRBV12-3 or TRBV12-4 to TRBJ2-7; 9 positions agree with TRBD2. J lost 4 bases, V lost 4 bases, and 5 bases had no gene match. The CDR3 extends over 14 amino acids. The CDR3 is CASSYPSGDYEQYF. The DNA for the CDR3 is TGTGCCAGCAGTTATCCTAGCGGGGATTACGAGCAGTACTTC.

This clonotype came up once. The rearrangement uses TRBV5-5 and TRBJ2-5; TRBD1 matches at 10 bases. This CDR3 is built from 18 residues. The V gene's germline CDR1 is SGHKS and CDR2 YYEKEE (reference sequence). Germline trimming cut 4 bases from V and 2 bases from J; bases unmatched to any gene: 14. CDR3 in DNA: TGTGCCAGCAGCCCAATCTCCGAAGACAGGGGGCTACAAGAGACCCAGTACTTC. Residues: CASSPISEDRGLQETQYF.

The gene calls are TRBV9 and TRBJ2-2; 11 nucleotides align to TRBD2. CDR3 length equals 17 residues. CDR1 is SGDLS, CDR2 YYNGEE, per germline. The V and J ends lost 3 bases and 5 bases, in that order; junction bases with no gene match: 9. The CDR3 region has the DNA TGTGCCAGCAGCGAGTTTAGCGGGAGGGCCTATACCGGGGAGCTGTTTTTT. This translates into CASSEFSGRAYTGELFF.

This sequence joins TRBV10-3 and TRBJ1-1; D possibly corresponds to TRBD1 (6 bases). The CDR3 runs to 14 residues. Germline CDR1 reads ENHRY; CDR2 reads SYGVKD. V gave up 2 bases and J gave up 0 bases, with 7 bases separating them. CDR3 coding DNA: TGTGCCATCAGTGAGCAGGGGATGAACACTGAAGCTTTCTTT. Translation: CAISEQGMNTEAFF.

The chain links TRBV3-1 to TRBJ1-4; D possibly corresponds to TRBD1 (5 bases). This CDR3 is 14 amino acids long. From germline, CDR1 is LGHDT and CDR2 YNNKEL (reference sequence). V was clipped by 7 bases and J by 8 bases, with 17 bases between them. CDR3 sequence (DNA): TGTGCCAGCAACGGCGGCGGGGGGTACGAAAAACTGTTTTTT. Residues: CASNGGGGYEKLFF.

This clonotype was counted between two and nine times. The V and J genes are TRBV7-8 and TRBJ1-5, with D tentatively TRBD1 (6 bases). CDR3 length equals 14 residues. Trimming pared 3 bases from V and 3 bases from J, leaving 9 bases between. Germline values: CDR1 SGHVS, CDR2 FQNEAQ. The CDR3 loop is CASSFGGHNQPQHF. DNA of the CDR3: TGTGCCAGCAGCTTTGGGGGACACAATCAGCCCCAGCATTTT.

The gene calls are TRBV30 and TRBJ2-3; D might be TRBD2 (5 bases). Germline lookup yields CDR1 GTSNPN and CDR2 SVGIG (reference sequence). The CDR3 extends over 12 amino acids. Trimming took 2 bases from V and 5 from J, leaving 8 bases between them. Here the CDR3 reads CAWSYGEDTQYF. CDR3 sequence (DNA): TGTGCCTGGAGTTACGGGGAAGATACGCAGTATTTT.

The rearrangement uses TRBV9 and TRBJ2-7; D is unresolved. With 4 bases removed from V and 2 bases from J, the gap between germline ends came to 13 bases. This CDR3 has 14 amino acids. Germline V lookup: CDR1 SGDLS, CDR2 YYNGEE. The CDR3 nucleotides are TGTGCCAGCAGCCCATCTGGCAGGCCCTACGAGCAGTACTTC. Protein: CASSPSGRPYEQYF.

The chain employs TRBV9 and TRBJ2-1, with 11 bases lining up with TRBD2. V shed 0 bases, J shed 8 bases, and the junction held 4 bases outside the gene matches. From germline, CDR1 is SGDLS and CDR2 YYNGEE. The CDR3 is 15 amino acids. The CDR3 loop reads CASSVGSGRGYEQFF. In DNA form, the CDR3 reads TGTGCCAGCAGCGTAGGTAGCGGGAGGGGCTATGAGCAGTTCTTC.

This chain joins TRBV30 and TRBJ2-7; 8 bases agree with TRBD2. This CDR3 region has 14 residues. CDR1 is GTSNPN and CDR2 is SVGIG in the germline V gene (reference sequence). The trim removed 5 bases at V and 4 bases at J, leaving 10 bases unmatched. CDR3 loop: CAWSIAGSFYEQYF. CDR3 nucleotides: TGTGCCTGGTCCATAGCGGGATCGTTTTACGAGCAGTACTTC.

The rearrangement joins TRBV24-1 to TRBJ2-1; D unclear. Per germline, CDR1 KGHDR and CDR2 SFDVKD. V was pared by 4 bases and J by 1 base, with 10 bases between. The CDR3 covers 15 residues. The chain's CDR3 is CATSEVHLSYNEQFF. In DNA, the CDR3 is TGTGCCACCAGTGAAGTACATTTATCCTACAATGAGCAGTTCTTC.

The chain couples TRBV14 to TRBJ1-2; D is uncertain. CDR3 length: 13 amino acids. Trimming left V 4 bases short and J 4 bases short, with 10 bases between. The germline V gene has CDR1 SGHDN and CDR2 FVKESK. The CDR3, as DNA: TGTGCCAGCAGCCGCAGCGGAATCTATGGCTACACCTTC. Its translation: CASSRSGIYGYTF. Supplemented by reference TRBV14 and TRBJ1-2, the full variable domain reads EAGVTQFPSHSVIEKGQTVTLRCDPISGHDNLYWYRRVMGKEIKFLLHFVKESKQDESGMPNNRFLAERTGGTYSTLKVQPAELEDSGVYFCASSRSGIYGYTFGSGTRLTVV.